The rows below give T cell receptor beta chains drawn from one sample of a study of control samples from healthy donors and cancer patients. The assay was immunoSEQ multiplex PCR, and TCRdb's table has in-frame clones only and misses some. The data show over 100,000 clones, about 93% seen once. The sequenced sample was blood. The receptors were sampled from a man aged 35 to 55 in good health. CDR3s include the opening cysteine and the closing phenylalanine or tryptophan. The D gene is left open where the match is weak. Some rows mark clone size as missing; the rest say once, few, many or name a class of expanded clone.

j_call v_call clone_size d_call cdr3_nt cdr3_aa
TRBJ2-3 TRBV10-1 . TRBD2 TGCGCCAGCAGTGAGGCTAGCGGGGGGTTGGACGCAGATACGCAGTATTTT CASSEASGGLDADTQYF
TRBJ2-7 TRBV13 . TRBD1 TGTGCCAGCAGCTTGTGGGACAGCTCCTACGAGCAGTACTTC CASSLWDSSYEQYF
TRBJ2-3 TRBV2 . . TGTGCCAGCAGTGAGTTTGTGGAATCTAGCACAGATACGCAGTATTTT CASSEFVESSTDTQYF
TRBJ2-1 TRBV6-5 . TRBD2 TGTGCCAGCAGCTGGGGGGGCTCCTACAATGAGCAGTTCTTC CASSWGGSYNEQFF
TRBJ1-6 TRBV11-2 . . TGTGCCAGCAGCTCAGGGTTTGGTTCACCCCTCCACTTT CASSSGFGSPLHF
TRBJ1-4 TRBV4-1 . . TGCGCCAGCAGCCATCCCGGCCCGCGGGAAAAACTGTTTTTT CASSHPGPREKLFF
TRBJ2-7 TRBV23-1 few . TGCGCCAGCAGTCAATCCTCCACTCAACCCGTCTACGAGCAGTACTTC CASSQSSTQPVYEQYF
TRBJ1-3 TRBV5-4 . . TGTGCCAGCAGCTTGGGACAAGGTGGAAACACCATATATTTT CASSLGQGGNTIYF
TRBJ2-3 TRBV5-5 . . TGTGCCAGCACAATAGGGGGGAACTGGGCGCAGTATTTT CASTIGGNWAQYF
TRBJ2-5 TRBV10-1 . . TGCGCCAGCAGTGAGACCGGGCAAGAGACCCAGTACTTC CASSETGQETQYF
TRBJ1-1 TRBV7-3 . . TGTGCCAGCAGCGGAGAGGGCCCACTTGTATGGACTGAAGCTTTCTTT CASSGEGPLVWTEAFF
TRBJ2-3 TRBV13 . . TGTGCCAGCAGCTTAAATTATGGACGTGATGCGCAGTATTTT CASSLNYGRDAQYF
TRBJ2-5 TRBV28 once . TGTGCCAGCAGATCCGGGTGGGAGACCCAGTACTTC CASRSGWETQYF
TRBJ1-5 TRBV12-3/TRBV12-4 . . TGTGCCAGCAGAGCGTTAAATCAGCCCCAGCATTTT CASRALNQPQHF
TRBJ2-5 TRBV4-1 . TRBD1 TGCGCCAGCAGCCAGGCCGACAGGGGGGAGACCCAGTACTTC CASSQADRGETQYF
TRBJ1-4 TRBV19 . TRBD1 TGTGCCAGCCGGGGACAGGGGAATGAAAAACTGTTTTTT CASRGQGNEKLFF
TRBJ1-4 TRBV6-5 . . TGTGCCAGCAGTTACGCGGGGGGGATGAGTGAAAAACTGTTTTTT CASSYAGGMSEKLFF
TRBJ2-3 TRBV9 . TRBD2 TGTGCCAGCAGCGTAGATAACTTAGCGGGATTAGATACGCAGTATTTT CASSVDNLAGLDTQYF
TRBJ1-6 TRBV7-8 . . TGTGCCAGCAGCTTTCTAACGGAGAATTCACCCCTCCACTTT CASSFLTENSPLHF
TRBJ1-4 TRBV2 . . TGTGCCGGAGGGAGGGGTGAAAAACTGTTTTTT CAGGRGEKLFF
TRBJ2-1 TRBV24-1 . . TGTGCCACCAGTGATTTGTTTCCAGGGGTAGGTCAGAATGAGCAGTTCTTC CATSDLFPGVGQNEQFF
TRBJ2-5 TRBV6-5 . . TGTGCCAGCAGTTACTCTATCCAGGAAGTCGGGACCCAGTACTTC CASSYSIQEVGTQYF
TRBJ2-5 TRBV15 once TRBD2 TGTGCCACCAGCAGAGATAGCGGGGGGGAGCGTCAAGAGACCCAGTACTTC CATSRDSGGERQETQYF
TRBJ1-1 TRBV5-6 . . TGTGCCAGCAGCTCCCCCGCGGCAGGGAGAAACACTGAAGCTTTCTTT CASSSPAAGRNTEAFF
TRBJ2-7 TRBV11-2 once . TGTGCCAGCAGCTTAGTGGCAGGGAGTTCTACCGAGCAGTACTTC CASSLVAGSSTEQYF
TRBJ1-5 TRBV10-1 . . TGCGCCAGCAGTCCCAGGAATCAGCCCCAGCATTTT CASSPRNQPQHF
TRBJ1-2 TRBV4-1 once TRBD1 TGCGCCAGCAGCTACCGGGACAGCCCTAACTATGGCTACACCTTC CASSYRDSPNYGYTF
TRBJ2-7 TRBV9 once . TGTGCCAGCAGCCGGGGCAGGACATCCTACGAGCAGTACTTC CASSRGRTSYEQYF
TRBJ1-1 TRBV2 . . TGTGCCAGCAGCGCGGACTTTGGAGAAGCTTTCTTT CASSADFGEAFF
TRBJ1-3 TRBV10-1 . . TGCGCCAGCGCTGAGAACACCCCAGGGACTACTGGAAACACCATATATTTT CASAENTPGTTGNTIYF
TRBJ2-7 TRBV5-1 . . TGCGCCAGCAGGGTTGGCTCTGCCTACGAGCAGTACTTC CASRVGSAYEQYF
TRBJ1-1 TRBV6-5 . . TGTGCCAGCAGTTACTCAGAAGGCGCTGAAGCTTTCTTT CASSYSEGAEAFF